Reported below is one T cell receptor (beta chain). The antigen is not known. The sample originates from a study of shared clonotypes between healthy human individuals. About the study: CD4 naive and CD4 memory each took three plates per donor, while CD8 naive took two and CD8 memory one.

Study-wide findings and caveats: In contrast to clonotypes shared by all four donors, non-shared clonotypes had lower generation probabilities.

Method: immunoSEQ multiplex PCR; TCRdb's copy keeps in-frame clones and lacks some. The sample carries 1,500,000 or so clones, approximately 97% recorded once. The J segment lost 3 bases and the V segment lost 6 bases, leaving 10 bases of the junction unmatched. This CDR3 is 15 amino acids long. The germline V gene encodes CDR1 SNHLY and CDR2 FYNNEI. Sequenced input: naive CD4+ T cells sorted from blood. The subset here: CD45RA+ positively selected. This sequence was found in a man aged 30 to 45 in good health. The J gene is TRBJ2-7, the V gene TRBV2, with 8 bases lining up with TRBD2. In DNA form, the CDR3 reads TGTGCCAGCAGCGCGGGACTAGTCACCTTCTACGAGCAGTACTTC. Amino acid sequence: CASSAGLVTFYEQYF.